These 13 T cell receptor beta chains were all obtained from the same sample, sequenced in a study of T cell clusters in autoimmune cytopenias. Each sample's input was approximately 0.25 ug genomic DNA, 38,000 or so genome equivalents. TRB was amplified by touch-down multiplex PCR, primer pools A and B combined. Reanalyzing the multiplex PCR reads, TCRdb keeps one entry per CDR3 protein, without DNA. The sample data list around 7,200 distinct CDR3 sequences. The data also belong to a second study, concerning T cell repertoires in aging, cancer and after chemotherapy.

Sequencing was performed on peripheral blood. Receptors originate from a human donor in good health.

V is TRBV18 and J is TRBJ2-2; the D call of TRBD1 rests on TCRdb alone, since no DNA is present to check it. Germline V gene lookup returns CDR1 KGHSH and CDR2 LQKENI. The length of the CDR3 is 14 residues. The CDR3 loop is CASSPGTGTGELFF.

V usage is TRBV5-1 and J usage is TRBJ2-2; TCRdb's assignment of TRBD2 cannot be checked, as there is no DNA. Germline-derived CDR1 and CDR2 are SGHRS and YFSETQ. The CDR3 loop spans 15 amino acids. CDR3 in amino acids: CASSFGAPTTGELFF. The whole variable domain, remainder taken from reference TRBV5-1 and TRBJ2-2, is KAGVTQTPRYLIKTRGQQVTLSCSPISGHRSVSWYQQTPGQGLQFLFEYFSETQRNKGNFPGRFSGRQFSNSRSEMNVSTLELGDSALYLCASSFGAPTTGELFFGEGSRLTVL.

This rearrangement joins TRBV12-3 or TRBV12-4 to TRBJ2-4. The CDR3 contains 14 residues. The CDR3 loop reads CASSLDSTQNIQYF.

This clonotype is called medium-sized based on its frequency. This sequence joins TRBV19 and TRBJ1-2; TCRdb's D call, TRBD1, is unchecked because there is no DNA. The CDR3 consists of 13 residues. The germline gives CDR1 LNHDA, CDR2 SQIVND (reference sequence). The CDR3 loop reads CASSMPPLPGYTF.

This clonotype counts as medium-sized (0.01 to 0.1%) by frequency. The rearrangement joins TRBV6-1 to TRBJ1-5. The CDR3 length is 14 residues. Germline V gives CDR1 MNHNS, CDR2 SASEGT. The CDR3 region is CASSEWARRSYGHF.

Judged by frequency, this clonotype is medium-sized (0.01 to 0.1%). The chain carries TRBV19 and TRBJ2-4; the D call from TCRdb, TRBD1, cannot be confirmed without DNA. The CDR3 is made up of 13 amino acids. Germline CDR1 and CDR2: LNHDA and SQIVND (reference sequence). CDR3 sequence: CASSISGMNIQYF.

By frequency, this clonotype is medium-sized. V and J are TRBV6-1 and TRBJ2-3; TCRdb picks TRBD1, but there is no DNA to check that call. The CDR3 has 17 amino acids. CDR1 is MNHNS, CDR2 SASEGT, per germline. CDR3 sequence: CASSDPWTGLSTDTQYF.

This chain connects TRBV6-5 to TRBJ2-7; the D call of TRBD1 rests on TCRdb alone, since no DNA is present to check it. Germline CDR1 MNHEY, CDR2 SVGAGI. The CDR3 extends over 15 amino acids. The CDR3 sequence: CASKGQSFSSYEQYF.

The chain has TRBV19 and TRBJ1-5; no DNA is available, so the TRBD1 call from TCRdb remains unchecked. Germline lookup yields CDR1 LNHDA and CDR2 SQIVND (reference sequence). The CDR3 has 15 residues. The CDR3 reads CASSIGDSGNQPQHF.

In terms of frequency, this clonotype is medium-sized. The chain couples TRBV6-5 to TRBJ1-1; the D gene TCRdb calls, TRBD1, cannot be checked with no DNA. CDR3 length: 13 residues. The V gene's germline CDR1 is MNHEY and CDR2 SVGAGI. CDR3 loop: CASKGQMNTEAFF.

This chain connects TRBV30 to TRBJ2-1; there is no DNA to check the TCRdb D call of TRBD2. The CDR3 extends over 13 amino acids. CDR1 and CDR2 (germline): GTSNPN, SVGIG (reference sequence). The CDR3 here is CAWAPGLDNEQFF.

The chain carries TRBV5-1 and TRBJ2-1; no DNA is available, so the TRBD2 call from TCRdb remains unchecked. CDR3 size: 14 residues. Looked up from germline, CDR1 is SGHRS and CDR2 is YFSETQ. This CDR3 is CASFGGERRNEQFF.

This chain links TRBV5-1 with TRBJ2-6; TCRdb's assignment of TRBD1 cannot be checked, as there is no DNA. This CDR3 has 15 amino acids. Germline CDR1 reads SGHRS; CDR2 reads YFSETQ. The CDR3 here is CASSLGQAGANVLTF. Supplemented by reference TRBV5-1 and TRBJ2-6, the full variable domain reads KAGVTQTPRYLIKTRGQQVTLSCSPISGHRSVSWYQQTPGQGLQFLFEYFSETQRNKGNFPGRFSGRQFSNSRSEMNVSTLELGDSALYLCASSLGQAGANVLTFGAGSRLTVL.